The T cell receptor beta chain under discussion was sequenced for a study of neurological immune-mediated disorders. The study's findings and limits: CDR3 amino acid sequences of expanded clones were not shared across subjects, a result suggesting private repertoires in all groups.

With 10-nucleotide random UMIs, 5'RACE was used to make the cDNA. TCRdb redid the calling of the 5' RACE reads with MiXCR, one entry per CDR3 protein. The top ten clones hold approximately 5.4% of a sample with tens of thousands of distinct CDR3 sequences, around 4% of them seen once. The CDR3 is 17 residues long. With 0 bases removed from V and 0 bases from J, the gap between germline ends came to 12 bases. Germline loops: CDR1 LGHDT, CDR2 YNNKEL (reference sequence). The unsorted libraries originated from 2 million PBMCs that had been stored at -80 C. This clonotype has more than one count but fewer than ten. Its target is not known.

Sequences were obtained from PBMCs. The chain links TRBV3-1 to TRBJ2-1, with D unresolved. This clonotype was sampled from a woman between 55 and 75 years old with multiple sclerosis. CDR3 nucleotide sequence: TGTGCCAGCAGCCAAGACCCCGATCTTAGCTCCTACAATGAGCAGTTCTTC. It yields the protein CASSQDPDLSSYNEQFF.